This T cell receptor (beta chain) was sequenced in a study of T-cell memory formation after mild COVID-19. Study-level information: TCR clusters largely stayed donor specific. Study findings and constraints: Proof of SARS-CoV-2 specificity was absent for the second-wave clones that crested on day 37. Some SARS-CoV-2-responding clones were already detected in memory before infection. A balance of CD4 and CD8 characterized clones contracting day 15 to 85, whereas later expanders leaned CD4+.

From the 5' RACE reads, TCRdb called clonotypes with MiXCR, one entry per CDR3 protein. The sample holds about 140,000 distinct CDR3 sequences, more than 12% seen once. About this clonotype itself: Its matching antigen is unknown.

Losses at the gene ends were 4 bases for V and 6 bases for J; bases not matched to a gene: 9. Germline V gives CDR1 LGHNA, CDR2 YSLEER. The CDR3 length is 16 residues. The chain employs TRBV4-3 and TRBJ2-1; TRBD2 matches 10 bases. Source material: PBMCs or a T cell subset sorted from them (not recorded which). The source of this sequence is an adult woman who had mild COVID-19 (a few samples of this study predate the infection). Cell type and time point are not known. The chain's CDR3 is CASSPRLLAGANEQFF. In DNA, the CDR3 is TGCGCCAGCAGCCCCCGGTTGCTAGCGGGAGCCAATGAGCAGTTCTTC.